The 16 T cell receptor beta chains in this list originate from one sample, sequenced in a study of T cells after posttransplantation cyclophosphamide listed by TCRdb under 2016. Library preparation employed the immunoSEQ multiplex PCR assay. Sourced from immuneACCESS, this table was stored by TCRdb with only in-frame sequences that have V and J called. A share of the clones is absent; for the studies checked, an unresolved V gene accounts for under half, and the remainder has no known explanation. A total of tens of thousands of clones appear in this sample, around 84% of them only once. Roughly 2.8% of the sample is in the top ten clones. Sample: PBMCs. The receptor set was obtained from a man younger than 45 with a blood cancer, CMV-positive, and with a related stem cell donor.

The chain links TRBV9 to TRBJ1-1, with TRBD1 matching 8 bases. Germline CDR1 SGDLS, CDR2 YYNGEE. The CDR3 consists of 15 residues. V gave up 4 bases and J gave up 2 bases; unmatched junction bases: 7. CDR3 residues: CASSLLQGGNTEAFF. The CDR3 DNA reads TGTGCCAGCAGCCTTCTACAGGGGGGTAACACTGAAGCTTTCTTT.

This clone has only a few counts. In the same sample, other DNA sequences code for this CDR3. This chain connects TRBV11-1 to TRBJ2-7; D is uncertain. The germline V gene encodes CDR1 SGHAT and CDR2 FQDESV (reference sequence). V gave up 0 bases and J gave up 3 bases, with 6 bases separating them. This CDR3 region has 13 residues. The CDR3 DNA reads as TGTGCCAGCAGCTTAGCACAGAACTACGAGCAGTACTTC. It codes for CASSLAQNYEQYF.

This sequence joins TRBV27 and TRBJ1-1; D call uncertain. Trimming took 6 bases from V and 1 from J, leaving 9 bases between them. Germline CDR1 is MNHEY and CDR2 is SMNVEV (reference sequence). The CDR3 has 13 residues. The CDR3, as DNA: TGTGCCAGCAGCCCCCGACAGAACACTGAAGCTTTCTTT. As protein: CASSPRQNTEAFF.

The chain is built from TRBV5-1 and TRBJ2-7; TRBD2 might be the D (6 bases). In germline, CDR1 is SGHRS, CDR2 YFSETQ. V dropped 3 bases and J dropped 3 bases, with 16 bases sitting between them. The CDR3 loop spans 15 amino acids. For the CDR3, the DNA is TGCGCCAGCAGCTCGACTGCCCGGGGGTACTACGAGCAGTACTTC. It yields the protein CASSSTARGYYEQYF.

The rearrangement joins TRBV6-5 to TRBJ2-7; weak D call: TRBD2 (6 bases). The length of the CDR3 is 15 residues. Germline CDR1 reads MNHEY; CDR2 reads SVGAGI. V lost 7 bases and J 7 bases, leaving 23 bases between the germline ends. As DNA, the CDR3 is TGTGCCAGCAAGGTTGGGTATACGGGAGTAGGAGAGCAGTACTTC. This translates into CASKVGYTGVGEQYF.

This sequence joins TRBV6-1 and TRBJ1-2; D gene ambiguous. V gave up 6 bases and J gave up 4 bases, with 12 bases separating them. The germline gives CDR1 MNHNS, CDR2 SASEGT. CDR3 length equals 13 residues. CDR3 sequence reads: CASSRREVYGYTF. The CDR3 nucleotides read TGTGCCAGCAGCAGGAGGGAGGTCTATGGCTACACCTTC.

The V gene is TRBV4-2, the J gene TRBJ1-3; 10 nucleotides agree with TRBD1. The germline gives CDR1 LGHNA, CDR2 YNFKEQ. V lost 1 base to trimming and J lost 4 bases; unmatched junction nucleotides: 1. The CDR3 is made up of 15 amino acids. DNA of the CDR3: TGTGCCAGCAGCCAAGGGGACAGGGGAGGAAACACCATATATTTT. Translation: CASSQGDRGGNTIYF.

This chain connects TRBV19 to TRBJ1-3, with 8 positions matching TRBD1. CDR3 length equals 17 residues. CDR1 is LNHDA and CDR2 is SQIVND in the germline V gene (reference sequence). V lost 3 bases and J lost 0; bases outside the gene matches: 7. CDR3 sequence: CASSIPGQASSGNTIYF. CDR3 in DNA: TGTGCCAGTAGTATCCCGGGACAGGCGAGCTCTGGAAACACCATATATTTT.

In its sample, this clone was seen once. The chain joins TRBV6-5 to TRBJ1-5; possibly TRBD1 for D (5 bases). Germline lookup yields CDR1 MNHEY and CDR2 SVGAGI. This CDR3 is 14 amino acids long. Trimming removed 5 bases from V and 1 base from J, with 9 bases in between. The CDR3 DNA follows: TGTGCCAGCAGTCCCCGACAGAGCAATCAGCCCCAGCATTTT. Protein sequence: CASSPRQSNQPQHF.

The V gene is TRBV28, the J gene TRBJ2-5; unclear D gene. The CDR3 sequence is 15 residues long. CDR1 is MDHEN, CDR2 SYDVKM, per germline. Deletions cut 7 bases from V and 2 bases from J, with 17 bases between. CDR3 amino acids: CASNPSLGNQETQYF. In DNA, the CDR3 is TGTGCCAGCAACCCCTCCTTGGGCAATCAAGAGACCCAGTACTTC. The variable domain in full, completed from reference TRBV28 and TRBJ2-5, reads DVKVTQSSRYLVKRTGEKVFLECVQDMDHENMFWYRQDPGLGLRLIYFSYDVKMKEKGDIPEGYSVSREKKERFSLILESASTNQTSMYLCASNPSLGNQETQYFGPGTRLLVL.

This chain uses TRBV6-1 with TRBJ2-2; D is unresolved. The ends were cut back, 3 bases at V and 5 bases at J, with 16 bases in the middle. Germline lookup yields CDR1 MNHNS and CDR2 SASEGT. The CDR3 is 16 residues long. CDR3 in DNA: TGTGCCAGCAGTGATCGAGAGCGAGGATTTACCGGGGAGCTGTTTTTT. It yields the protein CASSDRERGFTGELFF.

The CDR3 loop reads CASSWDFYSGNTIYF. DNA of the CDR3: TGTGCCAGCAGCTGGGACTTTTACTCTGGAAACACCATATATTTT. The chain carries TRBV5-5 and TRBJ1-3, with D perhaps matching TRBD1 (5 bases). V was shortened by 3 bases and J by 0 bases, with 10 bases between the two germline ends. This CDR3 is built from 15 residues. The germline gives CDR1 SGHKS, CDR2 YYEKEE (reference sequence).

The chain uses TRBV4-1 and TRBJ2-3; TRBD1 agrees at 8 bases. Germline CDR1 is MGHRA and CDR2 is YSYEKL. CDR3 length equals 16 residues. Germline trimming cut 1 base from V and 2 bases from J; bases unmatched to any gene: 5. CDR3 residues: CASSQGQGMFTDTQYF. The DNA for the CDR3 is TGCGCCAGCAGCCAAGGACAGGGGATGTTCACAGATACGCAGTATTTT.

This clone has only one observation. In DNA, the CDR3 is TGTGCCAGCAGCTTAAACCCGGGGGATGATACGCAGTATTTT. This gives the protein CASSLNPGDDTQYF. V and J are TRBV7-3 and TRBJ2-3, with a tentative D call TRBD2 (6 bases). Germline values: CDR1 SGHTA, CDR2 FQGTGA. Trimming left V 1 base short and J 6 bases short, with 11 bases between. CDR3 length equals 14 residues.

The chain combines TRBV28 with TRBJ2-7; D gene unclear. CDR3 length equals 14 residues. Between the trimmed V and J ends, which lost 1 base and 8 bases, there was a span of 15 bases. The germline gives CDR1 MDHEN, CDR2 SYDVKM. CDR3 in DNA: TGTGCCAGCAGTTTATCGGGTAGCCGCCAGAAGCAGTACTTC. Translated: CASSLSGSRQKQYF.

The chain recombines TRBV4-1 with TRBJ2-2; D unclear. V lost 0 bases, J lost 5 bases, and 7 bases lay in between. The CDR3 has 14 amino acids. Germline assignment: CDR1 MGHRA and CDR2 YSYEKL. DNA for the CDR3: TGCGCCAGCAGCCAAGATCGAGCAACCGGGGAGCTGTTTTTT. Residues: CASSQDRATGELFF.